The rows below give T cell receptor beta chains drawn from one sample of a study of cytomegalovirus exposure and HLA in healthy donors. Libraries were prepared by immunoSEQ multiplex PCR; TCRdb keeps only in-frame clonotypes and omits some of them. The data contain some 270,000 clones, around 90% of them singletons. The sequenced sample consisted of PBMCs. The receptors derive from a girl aged 2-10 years in good health and CMV-seronegative. Both conserved end residues are part of each CDR3. A D gene is named only where the DNA matches it firmly. Clone size appears in some rows only: once, few, many, or a class for an expanded clone.

D: -
J: TRBJ1-1
V: TRBV30
size: -
DNA: TGTGCCTGGAGTGACCACCAAGCAGCTTTCTTT
CDR3: CAWSDHQAAFF

D: TRBD2
J: TRBJ2-1
V: TRBV5-1
size: -
DNA: TGCGCCAGCAGCCTCGGGACTAGTGGAGAGCAGTTCTTC
CDR3: CASSLGTSGEQFF

D: TRBD1
J: TRBJ1-2
V: TRBV12-5
size: once
DNA: TGTGCTAGTGGTTTACTACTCACTCCGGACAGGGACCTTAAATTAGTGGGCTATGGCTACACCTTC
CDR3: CASGLLLTPDRDLKLVGYGYTF

D: -
J: TRBJ2-2
V: TRBV25-1
size: -
DNA: TGTGCCAGCAGTGCCAGTCCGAACACCGGGGAGCTGTTTTTT
CDR3: CASSASPNTGELFF

D: -
J: TRBJ1-5
V: TRBV6-5
size: -
DNA: TGTGCCAGCAGACAGGGAAATAGCAATCAGCCCCAGCATTTT
CDR3: CASRQGNSNQPQHF

D: -
J: TRBJ2-1
V: TRBV27
size: -
DNA: TGTGCCAGCAGTTTATTTACAGGCCCAACTCACAATGAGCAGTTCTTC
CDR3: CASSLFTGPTHNEQFF

D: -
J: TRBJ2-1
V: TRBV25-1
size: once
DNA: TGTGCCAGCAGTGAATTAGGGGGTCAAGACAATGAGCAGTTCTTC
CDR3: CASSELGGQDNEQFF

D: -
J: TRBJ1-1
V: TRBV7-9
size: -
DNA: TGTTCCAGCAGCCCGACCGGGACTGAAGCTTTCTTT
CDR3: CSSSPTGTEAFF

D: -
J: TRBJ2-1
V: TRBV10-1
size: -
DNA: TGCGCCAGCAGTGTTGATTCGCCCGGGAAATCTCCTAGATACAATGAGCAGTTCTTC
CDR3: CASSVDSPGKSPRYNEQFF

D: -
J: TRBJ2-5
V: TRBV4-2
size: -
DNA: TGTGCCAGCAGCCAAGATCGATCGGGGTTAGGGGAGACCCAGTACTTC
CDR3: CASSQDRSGLGETQYF

D: -
J: TRBJ2-7
V: TRBV30
size: -
DNA: TGTGCCTGGTCCCCCGACACATCCTACGAGCAGTACTTC
CDR3: CAWSPDTSYEQYF

D: TRBD1
J: TRBJ2-4
V: TRBV27
size: -
DNA: TGTGCCAGCAGTATAAGACAGGGGAACATTCAGTACTTC
CDR3: CASSIRQGNIQYF

D: -
J: TRBJ2-7
V: TRBV7-9
size: once
DNA: TGTGCCAGCAGCCTACAGTACGAGCAGTACTTC
CDR3: CASSLQYEQYF

D: -
J: TRBJ2-1
V: TRBV7-2
size: -
DNA: TGTGCCAGCGGACCCGGCAGCCGGGAACGTATCTTC
CDR3: CASGPGSRERIF

D: TRBD2
J: TRBJ2-1
V: TRBV13
size: -
DNA: TGTGCCAGCAGTCAAACTAGCGGGGGCTCCAATGAGCAGTTCTTC
CDR3: CASSQTSGGSNEQFF

D: -
J: TRBJ1-6
V: TRBV30
size: -
DNA: TGTGCCTGGAGTGAACAGGGATATTCACCCCTCCACTTT
CDR3: CAWSEQGYSPLHF

D: TRBD2
J: TRBJ2-7
V: TRBV10-3
size: -
DNA: TGTGCCATCAGTGAGTCCACTAGCGGGAGGAGGGAGCAGTACTTC
CDR3: CAISESTSGRREQYF

D: TRBD1
J: TRBJ2-7
V: TRBV27
size: -
DNA: TGTGCCGGCAGTTTAGGGACAGGGGTCTCCTACGAGCAGTACTTC
CDR3: CAGSLGTGVSYEQYF

D: -
J: TRBJ1-5
V: TRBV6-5
size: -
DNA: TGTGCCAGCAGATCGACAGGAGTCGGCAATCAGCCCCAGCATTTT
CDR3: CASRSTGVGNQPQHF

D: -
J: TRBJ1-2
V: TRBV10-3
size: -
DNA: TGTGCCATCAGTGAGTCCGGGAGCCCGGGCTATGGCCACACCTTC
CDR3: CAISESGSPGYGHTF

D: -
J: TRBJ2-3
V: TRBV20-1
size: -
DNA: TGCAGTGCTTGGTACGGTACGCAGTATTTT
CDR3: CSAWYGTQYF

D: -
J: TRBJ2-2
V: TRBV10-1
size: -
DNA: TGCGCCAGCAGTGAGGGCGGACTGCCGAACACCGGGGAGCTGTTTTTT
CDR3: CASSEGGLPNTGELFF

D: TRBD1
J: TRBJ2-1
V: TRBV7-9
size: -
DNA: TGTGCCAGCAGCTACAGGGGTCCCCACTCCTACAATGAGCAGTTCTTC
CDR3: CASSYRGPHSYNEQFF

D: TRBD1
J: TRBJ1-6
V: TRBV27
size: -
DNA: TGTGCCAGCTGGGGACAGGATAATTCACCCCTCCACTTT
CDR3: CASWGQDNSPLHF

D: TRBD1
J: TRBJ2-1
V: TRBV15
size: -
DNA: TGTGCCACCAGCAGGGCGACCGGGACAGGGGGCTGGGATGAGCAGTTCTTC
CDR3: CATSRATGTGGWDEQFF

D: TRBD1
J: TRBJ2-5
V: TRBV2
size: -
DNA: TGTGCCAGCACCGAGGGGGCTCCTAAAGAGACCCAGTACTTC
CDR3: CASTEGAPKETQYF

D: TRBD2
J: TRBJ2-2
V: TRBV10-3
size: few
DNA: TGTGCCATCAATCTAGCGGGAGGGGGCGCCGGGGAGCTGTTTTTT
CDR3: CAINLAGGGAGELFF